A selection of T cell receptor beta chains follows, all from one sample in a study of fetal regulatory T cell absence and autoimmunity. Clones were read by immunoSEQ multiplex PCR, and TCRdb kept only the in-frame ones, dropping some. Of about 50,000 clones listed, just under 85% are singletons. The sample was cord blood. Every receptor here comes from a newborn boy with IPEX syndrome. CDR3s include the opening cysteine and the closing phenylalanine or tryptophan. The D gene is left open where the match is weak. The size of a clone is reported for some rows only, either as once, few or many, or as a class for expanded clones.

J: TRBJ1-5; V: TRBV21-1; D: -; size: -; CDR3: CASNALRNQPQHF; DNA: TGTGCCAGCAATGCCTTACGTAATCAGCCCCAGCATTTT
J: TRBJ1-5; V: TRBV6-6; D: -; size: -; CDR3: CASSYEGSNQPQHF; DNA: TGTGCCAGCAGTTACGAAGGGAGCAATCAGCCCCAGCATTTT
J: TRBJ2-5; V: TRBV29-1; D: -; size: -; CDR3: CSVRTGVLETQYF; DNA: TGCAGCGTCCGAACCGGGGTTTTGGAGACCCAGTACTTC
J: TRBJ2-3; V: TRBV5-1; D: -; size: -; CDR3: CASSCRDTTDTQYF; DNA: TGCGCCAGCAGCTGTCGGGACACCACAGATACGCAGTATTTT
J: TRBJ1-6; V: TRBV4-1; D: -; size: -; CDR3: CASSQRTGNSPLHF; DNA: TGCGCCAGCAGCCAAAGGACGGGTAATTCACCCCTCCACTTT
J: TRBJ2-7; V: TRBV13; D: -; size: -; CDR3: CASSLAQISYEQYF; DNA: TGTGCCAGCAGCTTAGCACAGATCTCCTACGAGCAGTACTTC
J: TRBJ2-7; V: TRBV6-5; D: TRBD1; size: -; CDR3: CASSYAVRTGYEQYF; DNA: TGTGCCAGCAGTTACGCCGTAAGGACAGGATACGAGCAGTACTTC
J: TRBJ2-1; V: TRBV5-4; D: TRBD2; size: -; CDR3: CASSYSGRAPNEQFF; DNA: TGTGCCAGCAGCTATAGCGGGAGGGCCCCCAATGAGCAGTTCTTC
J: TRBJ1-4; V: TRBV5-8; D: -; size: -; CDR3: CASSRGATNEKLFF; DNA: TGTGCCAGCAGCCGGGGGGCAACTAATGAAAAACTGTTTTTT
J: TRBJ1-3; V: TRBV4-3; D: -; size: -; CDR3: CASSHGPGNTIYF; DNA: TGCGCCAGCAGCCACGGCCCTGGAAACACCATATATTTT
J: TRBJ1-2; V: TRBV15; D: -; size: few; CDR3: CATSSSGFAYGYTF; DNA: TGTGCCACCAGCAGTTCGGGATTCGCCTATGGCTACACCTTC
J: TRBJ1-2; V: TRBV7-2; D: -; size: -; CDR3: CATASRRGNYGYTF; DNA: TGTGCTACGGCCTCCCGGCGGGGTAACTATGGCTACACCTTC
J: TRBJ2-3; V: TRBV29-1; D: -; size: -; CDR3: CSVVPGATDTQYF; DNA: TGCAGCGTTGTCCCGGGGGCCACAGATACGCAGTATTTT
J: TRBJ2-2; V: TRBV5-1; D: TRBD2; size: -; CDR3: CASSLYRAGGPTGELFF; DNA: TGCGCCAGCAGCTTGTATCGGGCGGGAGGGCCCACCGGGGAGCTGTTTTTT
J: TRBJ1-1; V: TRBV7-9; D: -; size: -; CDR3: CASSLGSNYGGRGGTEAFF; DNA: TGTGCCAGCAGCTTAGGATCTAATTATGGGGGGCGAGGAGGCACTGAAGCTTTCTTT
J: TRBJ2-2; V: TRBV4-1; D: -; size: -; CDR3: CASSQERSPPGELFF; DNA: TGCGCCAGCAGCCAAGAACGCTCTCCGCCCGGGGAGCTGTTTTTT
J: TRBJ2-1; V: TRBV9; D: TRBD1; size: few; CDR3: CASSVAGTGGNEQFF; DNA: TGTGCCAGCAGCGTAGCTGGGACAGGGGGCAATGAGCAGTTCTTC
J: TRBJ2-1; V: TRBV12-5; D: TRBD2; size: -; CDR3: CASGLVQVSLAGPHNEQFF; DNA: TGTGCTAGTGGTTTGGTACAAGTTTCCCTAGCGGGACCCCACAATGAGCAGTTCTTC
J: TRBJ1-2; V: TRBV27; D: -; size: -; CDR3: CASSVGGQPNYGYTF; DNA: TGTGCCAGCAGTGTGGGGGGGCAACCTAACTATGGCTACACCTTC
J: TRBJ2-3; V: TRBV13; D: -; size: -; CDR3: CASSLRTGTDTQYF; DNA: TGTGCCAGCAGCTTGAGGACAGGCACAGATACGCAGTATTTT
J: TRBJ1-3; V: TRBV7-9; D: -; size: few; CDR3: CASSLQGQYSGNTIYF; DNA: TGTGCCAGCAGCTTACAGGGGCAGTACTCTGGAAACACCATATATTTT
J: TRBJ2-7; V: TRBV6-1; D: -; size: few; CDR3: CATGYEQYF; DNA: TGTGCCACGGGGTACGAGCAGTACTTC
J: TRBJ1-4; V: TRBV7-2; D: -; size: -; CDR3: CASSPDYREGKLFF; DNA: TGTGCCAGCAGCCCGGACTACCGGGAGGGGAAACTGTTTTTT
J: TRBJ2-7; V: TRBV10-1; D: -; size: few; CDR3: CASSESTLVRTLKYF; DNA: TGCGCCAGCAGTGAGTCGACACTTGTACGGACCCTAAAGTACTTC
J: TRBJ2-3; V: TRBV7-2; D: TRBD1; size: -; CDR3: CASSIGQGNTDTQYF; DNA: TGTGCCAGCAGCATTGGACAGGGGAACACAGATACGCAGTATTTT
J: TRBJ2-3; V: TRBV19; D: TRBD1; size: -; CDR3: CASSDRGMGTDTQYF; DNA: TGTGCCAGTAGCGACAGGGGGATGGGCACAGATACGCAGTATTTT
J: TRBJ1-1; V: TRBV15; D: -; size: -; CDR3: CATSIRRGADSEAFF; DNA: TGTGCCACCAGCATCCGGAGGGGGGCAGATTCTGAAGCTTTCTTT
J: TRBJ2-3; V: TRBV27; D: -; size: -; CDR3: CASSPAAGPWEDTQYF; DNA: TGTGCCAGCAGTCCCGCGGCAGGACCTTGGGAAGATACGCAGTATTTT